This is a list of T cell receptor beta chains from one sample in a study of spatial heterogeneity in lung cancer. MiXCR was run by TCRdb on the 5' RACE reads, yielding one entry per CDR3 protein. In the table there are roughly 13,000 distinct CDR3 sequences, approximately 4% of which are singletons. Sequences were derived from PBMCs, sampled at surgery. All receptors come from a male donor with early-stage non-small cell lung cancer. Both conserved end residues are part of each CDR3.

v_call,j_call,cdr3_aa
TRBV21-1,TRBJ2-4,CASSKGAAGVEHIQYF
TRBV10-3,TRBJ2-5,CAISEGEGRGGETQYF
TRBV28,TRBJ1-2,CASSKGQLYGYTF
TRBV28,TRBJ2-7,CASSTGTAPDEQYF
TRBV28,TRBJ1-1,CASSPQGDLGGLMNTEAFF
TRBV7-2,TRBJ2-1,CASTVGASPYNEQFF
TRBV6-2/TRBV6-3,TRBJ2-2,CASSPRQRSPIMNTGELFF
TRBV20-1,TRBJ2-3,CSARTTHRGTDTQYF
TRBV10-1,TRBJ2-3,CASSEGEGTPDTQYF
TRBV6-5,TRBJ2-1,CTSRKLRLTSGTYNEQFF
TRBV6-6,TRBJ2-7,CASTGTGGNEQYF
TRBV27,TRBJ2-7,CASSYQGPRGEQYF
TRBV7-9,TRBJ2-1,CASSRRTSGSFLEQFF
TRBV28,TRBJ2-7,CASRQGSYEQYF
TRBV15,TRBJ2-1,CATSRDAGRYNEQFF
TRBV27,TRBJ1-2,CASSLVAGPGYGYTF
TRBV7-9,TRBJ1-1,CASSPWPDDYTEAFF
TRBV9,TRBJ2-7,CASSPGQNSYEQYF
TRBV20-1,TRBJ2-7,CSAFVGIPPYEQYF
TRBV4-3,TRBJ2-1,CASSPRNGRGHEQFF
TRBV30,TRBJ2-1,CAWSGGPGHNEQFF
TRBV7-2,TRBJ2-5,CASSHRQAPQETQYF
TRBV2,TRBJ2-7,CASSDGGGQYF
TRBV5-1,TRBJ2-1,CASSMDRGRQNEQFF